This T cell receptor (beta chain) stems from a study of T cell responses to AZD1222 COVID-19 vaccine. The CDR3 runs 15 residues. V trimming: 0 bases; J trimming: 9 bases; junction bases outside the gene matches: 8. Germline lookup yields CDR1 GTSNPN and CDR2 SVGIG (reference sequence). Sequencing used immunoSEQ multiplex PCR; TCRdb keeps in-frame clones, though not all of them. The sample carries some 80,000 clones, roughly 80% recorded once. Sequencing used peripheral blood, obtained 28 days after the second dose of the MenACWY control vaccine. The source is an adult who received the MenACWY meningococcal vaccine as a control. The V and J genes are TRBV30 and TRBJ2-4, with 10 nucleotides matching TRBD2. CDR3 loop: CAWSVSSGGWGIQYF. The CDR3 DNA reads as TGTGCCTGGAGTGTTTCTAGCGGGGGTTGGGGCATTCAGTACTTC.